This entry lists 7 T cell receptor beta chains sequenced from one sample in a study of CD8 T cells in Susac syndrome. An input of 0.5 to 1 ug of RNA was subjected to reverse transcription using random hexamers. One entry per CDR3 protein results from TCRdb running MiXCR on the immunoSEQ multiplex PCR reads. The repertoire holds around 140,000 distinct CDR3 sequences, with roughly 80% as singletons. The specimen was CD8+ T cells from PBMCs. All receptors come from a human donor with multiple sclerosis.

This clonotype was observed a single time. CDR3 amino acids: CASSTEGRIDEQFF. The CDR3 nucleotides read TGTGCCAGCAGCACCGAGGGTAGGATAGATGAGCAGTTCTTC. This rearrangement joins TRBV4-2 to TRBJ2-1; a weak D match, TRBD2 (5 bases). Trimming removed 5 bases from V and 8 bases from J, with 16 bases in between. This CDR3 spans 14 amino acids. Germline V CDR1 and CDR2: LGHNA, YNFKEQ.

CDR3 loop: CASSLLSGGNTEAFF. The CDR3 DNA is TGTGCCAGCAGCTTGTTATCCGGGGGGAACACTGAAGCTTTCTTT. J is TRBJ1-1 and V is TRBV5-5; TRBD1 is a possible D gene (5 bases). The V end lost 1 base, the J end lost 1 base, and 11 bases lay between the germline ends. This CDR3 spans 15 amino acids. Germline assignment: CDR1 SGHKS and CDR2 YYEKEE (reference sequence).

The CDR3 sequence: CASFSTGSGNQPQHF. The DNA for the CDR3 is TGTGCCAGCTTCTCGACAGGGTCGGGCAATCAGCCCCAGCATTTT. The J gene is TRBJ1-5, the V gene TRBV7-9, with 7 bases aligning to TRBD1. CDR1 SEHNR and CDR2 FQNEAQ come from the germline V gene (reference sequence). The length of the CDR3 is 15 residues. The trim removed 8 bases at V and 2 bases at J, leaving 9 bases unmatched.

The genes are TRBV6-1 and TRBJ2-7, with D unclear. The germline gives CDR1 MNHNS, CDR2 SASEGT. V lost 0 bases and J lost 3, with 15 bases in between. The CDR3 covers 16 residues. For the CDR3, the DNA is TGTGCCAGCAGTGAAGCAGTGGGTCCTACGCACTACGAGCAGTACTTC. It encodes CASSEAVGPTHYEQYF.

The V and J genes are TRBV11-2 and TRBJ2-7, with 10 bases matching TRBD2. Germline V lookup: CDR1 SGHAT, CDR2 FQNNGV. This CDR3 spans 15 amino acids. V trimming: 2 bases; J trimming: 2 bases; junction bases outside the gene matches: 3. CDR3 sequence: CASSLTLAGPYEQYF. DNA of the CDR3: TGTGCCAGCAGCTTAACACTAGCGGGACCCTACGAGCAGTACTTC.

This clonotype was counted once. J is TRBJ2-3 and V is TRBV9; no definite D call. CDR1 and CDR2 from the germline V gene are SGDLS and YYNGEE. Deletions cut 1 base from V and 4 bases from J, with 19 bases between. The CDR3 covers 17 residues. The CDR3 coding sequence is TGTGCCAGCAGCGTAAATCTAGACCCCTTAGGCGCAGATACGCAGTATTTT. Its translation: CASSVNLDPLGADTQYF.

V and J are TRBV7-6 and TRBJ2-2, with 9 bases fitting TRBD1. The CDR3 runs to 15 residues. The V segment lost 4 bases and the J segment 7 bases; nucleotides outside the gene matches: 7. Per the germline V gene, CDR1 is SGHVS and CDR2 is FNYEAQ. This CDR3 is CASSSGTGMSGELFF. As DNA, the CDR3 is TGTGCCAGCAGCTCCGGGACAGGGATGAGCGGGGAGCTGTTTTTT.